This T cell receptor (beta chain) was captured in a study of identical twins (dated by TCRdb to 2016 to 2018). Broadly, across the study: The study deep-sequenced TCR alpha and beta repertoires from monozygotic twins, unrelated adults of various ages and cord blood to test whether fetal clonotypes persist. To rule out contamination, replicate twin experiments were performed at different times with different library preparation protocols. Beyond this particular receptor, the publication reports: Compared with coincidental sharing between unrelated individuals, out-of-frame TCR alpha sequences shared between twins showed an excess of sequences with low generation probability. Abundant cord blood beta clonotypes carried fewer insertions; young adult naive repertoires showed a weaker similar trend, while memory repertoires showed none. In monozygotic twins, recombination models systematically underestimated out-of-frame TCR alpha sharing, but the models matched the sharing seen between unrelated individuals. The excess sharing between twins in beta out-of-frame sequences was weaker because fewer shared sequences reduced the signal-to-noise ratio. Invariant T cells such as MAIT and iNKT could partly confound zero-insertion analyses, although diverse VJ usage argued against such confounding for most clonotypes. Because the same donors could not be followed over many years, the conclusions depended on cross-sectional statistical analysis.

Library preparation employed 5' RACE. The instrument given in TCRdb is Illumina HiSeq 2000. Template switching introduced a universal primer binding site; the final cDNA contained a unique molecular identifier, enabling accurate counting of TCR cDNA molecules. Specific primers in the conserved constant-segment region were used to synthesize first-strand cDNA for TCR alpha and beta chains. To control for contamination, each cDNA library was double barcoded with a SMART-Mk sample barcode plus Illumina barcodes. TruSeq adapter sequences and Illumina sample barcodes were added in two successive PCR steps. Sequencing of the TCR alpha and beta cDNA libraries was done on the Illumina HiSeq platform using custom primers. The study's own analysis went as follows. Raw reads were processed with MiGEC to extract unique molecular identifiers, and MiXCR was used to determine CDR3 positions. Recombination models were inferred per individual with the repgenHMM and IGoR tools using an EM algorithm. Shared clonotypes were analyzed with the tcR package in R, and sharing was normalized by the product of cloneset sizes. Out-of-frame nonproductive sequences were analyzed to study raw recombination free of thymic and clonal selection effects. In TCRdb, the public reads were trimmed at Q25 with fastp and aligned with MiXCR, with productive beta chains retained. Identical CDR3 proteins give one entry, which carries the most common genes and DNA. The V and J calls and clone size are TCRdb's, not the authors'. A total of hundreds of thousands of distinct CDR3 sequences appear in this sample, roughly 20% of them only once. The ten biggest clones cover 13% of the sample.

CDR1 and CDR2 are read off the germline V gene (reference sequence) as DFQATT and SNEGSKA. From the cysteine through the phenylalanine, the CDR3 covers 16 amino acids. The only DNA kept is the CDR3, 48 bases in frame from the first base. In regard to this clonotype: It lacks a known antigen. At one of its ends the junction is not consistent with the germline gene, which may arise from a read error.

Every donor in the study was a healthy Caucasian. Three pairs of female monozygotic twins, all aged about 18 to 30 years, were included in the twin cohort. The RNA used for TCR libraries was isolated from peripheral blood mononuclear cells. The same specimen was also included in a second study, on T cells expressing NK-cell markers. From the second report: Eight donors provided sorted CD3+CD56+NKG2C+, CD3+CD56+NKG2C- and CD3+CD56-NKG2C+ T-cell subsets, whose TCR beta-chain repertoires were profiled. Seven of the eight sequenced donors were HCMV-seropositive and one was HCMV-seronegative. In several experiments an anti-gammadeltaTCR antibody was added to restrict sorting to alphabetaTCR-expressing T cells. For over five donors, the dominant CD3+CD56+NKG2C+ clonotypes were among the top 10 CD8+ clonotypes and accounted for roughly 1.0-7.5% of CD8+ T cells. Those dominant clonotypes were again the most abundant among CD3+CD56-NKG2C+ cells in four donors, at about 28.3-65%. Whether the expanded NKG2C-expressing T cell clones were specific for HCMV antigens remained unclear. The eight sequenced donors were randomly selected healthy volunteers, three men and five women. To determine HCMV serostatus, a commercial ELISA kit was used to detect HCMV-specific IgG in serum. For 5 or 6 donors, unsorted PBMC were also used to sequence bulk peripheral blood T-cell repertoires. Reads were demultiplexed and grouped by UMI with MIGEC, and clonotypes were assembled and quantified with MiTCR. Only TCR cDNA sequences supported by at least two reads were kept to exclude erroneous sequences. The tcR package was used for downstream repertoire analysis, with clonotypes matched between fractions based on CDR3 nucleotide sequence plus V segment. Antigen specificity was annotated against VDJdb with VDJmatch, allowing one amino acid substitution in CDR3.

Recombination joined TRBV20-1 with TRBJ2-1; the D gene assignment is ambiguous. Sequenced material: PBMCs. This receptor was taken from a woman younger than 35 in good health. The DNA is TGCAGTGCTAGTCCCCCGGCAGGAAGGGTCTACTATGAGCAGCTCTTC. Its product reads: CSASPPAGRVYYEQLF.